These T cell receptor beta chains were read from a single sample in a study of cytomegalovirus exposure and HLA in healthy donors. The assay was immunoSEQ multiplex PCR, and TCRdb's table has in-frame clones only and misses some. Among over 50,000 clones listed, roughly 80% were seen once. The sequencing sample was made of PBMCs. Receptor source: a man in his forties or fifties in good health and CMV-seronegative. Both conserved end residues are part of each CDR3. Each record gives: J gene, V gene, clone size, CDR3 length, D gene, CDR3 DNA, CDR3 protein. The D gene is left open where the match is weak. A clone size is listed for some rows: how often the clone was seen (once, few, many), or a class if it is expanded.

J: TRBJ1-1; V: TRBV11-2; size: -; length: 16; D: TRBD1; DNA: TGTGCCAGCAGCTTATTGCCGACAGGGTTGAGCACTGAAGCTTTCTTT; CDR3: CASSLLPTGLSTEAFF
J: TRBJ2-1; V: TRBV27; size: -; length: 15; D: TRBD1; DNA: TGTGCCAGCAGTCCGGGACAGGGGCTTTACAATGAGCAGTTCTTC; CDR3: CASSPGQGLYNEQFF
J: TRBJ1-5; V: TRBV28; size: once; length: 15; D: TRBD1; DNA: TGTGCCAGCAGTCTCAGGGGGATCAGCAATCAGCCCCAGCATTTT; CDR3: CASSLRGISNQPQHF
J: TRBJ2-1; V: TRBV9; size: -; length: 17; D: TRBD2; DNA: TGTGCCAGCAGCGTTGGGCTAGCGGGGAGCTCCTACAATGAGCAGTTCTTC; CDR3: CASSVGLAGSSYNEQFF
J: TRBJ2-7; V: TRBV7-2; size: -; length: 11; D: -; DNA: TGTGCCAGCAGCCCCGGGGGCGAGCAGTACTTC; CDR3: CASSPGGEQYF
J: TRBJ1-2; V: TRBV30; size: -; length: 13; D: -; DNA: TGTGCCTGGAGTGTAACAGGAAACTATGGCTACACCTTC; CDR3: CAWSVTGNYGYTF
J: TRBJ1-1; V: TRBV10-2; size: few; length: 14; D: -; DNA: TGCGCCAGCGAGGAGGGGAGACCGAACACTGAAGCTTTCTTT; CDR3: CASEEGRPNTEAFF
J: TRBJ1-1; V: TRBV27; size: -; length: 14; D: -; DNA: TGTGCCAGCAGTCATAGACAGACGAACACTGAAGCTTTCTTT; CDR3: CASSHRQTNTEAFF
J: TRBJ1-6; V: TRBV6-6; size: -; length: 15; D: -; DNA: TGTGCCAGCACCCAGAGGGCGAGCTATAATTCACCCCTCCACTTT; CDR3: CASTQRASYNSPLHF
J: TRBJ2-7; V: TRBV5-6; size: -; length: 12; D: -; DNA: TGTGCCAGCAGCTTAGACCCAGGGGAGCAGTACTTC; CDR3: CASSLDPGEQYF
J: TRBJ1-1; V: TRBV5-4; size: -; length: 16; D: TRBD1; DNA: TGTGCCAGCAGCCTCTGGGGGACAGATTGGAGGACTGAAGCTTTCTTT; CDR3: CASSLWGTDWRTEAFF
J: TRBJ2-4; V: TRBV4-2; size: -; length: 17; D: TRBD2; DNA: TGTGCCAGCAGCCAAGGGGGGACTAGCGGGGGCAAAAACATTCAGTACTTC; CDR3: CASSQGGTSGGKNIQYF